The clone carrying this T cell receptor beta chain came up once. Its target is unknown. A much larger clone differs by one base, so this may be a read error. This sample stems from a study of blood T cells in healthy people across ages. Findings and limits, study-wide: Changes seen in expanded clonotypes were possibly confounded by donor CMV status left unknown.

Roughly 10 milliliters was the volume of peripheral blood drawn from each donor. Extraction of total RNA produced a minimum of 5.5 micrograms from each sample. A J-beta primer mix and a sample-barcoded 5' primer were used in a second PCR of about 6 to 12 cycles. MiXCR, applied by TCRdb to the 5' RACE reads, yields one record per CDR3 protein. Among some 710,000 distinct CDR3 sequences listed, less than 60% were seen once. The specimen was blood. The source is a man older than 75 in good health.

The CDR3, as DNA: TGTGCCAGCAGCCGGACCGTTAGCTGTGAGCAGTTCTTC. It specifies CASSRTVSCEQFF. The gene calls are TRBV28 and TRBJ2-1; D is unresolved. Per the germline V gene, CDR1 is MDHEN and CDR2 is SYDVKM. The V gene lost 6 bases and the J gene lost 9 bases, with 15 bases spanning the gap. This CDR3 has 13 residues. Drawing the rest from reference TRBV28 and TRBJ2-1, the complete variable domain is DVKVTQSSRYLVKRTGEKVFLECVQDMDHENMFWYRQDPGLGLRLIYFSYDVKMKEKGDIPEGYSVSREKKERFSLILESASTNQTSMYLCASSRTVSCEQFFGPGTRLTVL.